This TCR beta chain is drawn from a study of T-cell memory formation after mild COVID-19. Study-wide background: TCR clusters largely stayed donor specific. Study-level results: Certain responding clones were present in pre-infection memory, suggesting participation of cross-reactive memory. CD4+ contracting clones were found mainly in CM and EM, and CD8+ ones in EMRA.

The CDR3 is 13 residues long. In germline, CDR1 is MRHNA, CDR2 SNTAGT. V shed 4 bases and J shed 0 bases, with 6 bases lying between them. About this clonotype itself: Its antigen is not known.

A 5'RACE reaction primed in the constant segment made cDNA libraries of TCR alpha and TCR beta, and these carried sample barcodes and UMIs. TCRdb used MiXCR to reprocess the 5' RACE reads, holding one entry per CDR3 protein. The data show some 330,000 distinct CDR3 sequences, over 20% seen once. The sample taken for sequencing was PBMCs or a T cell subset sorted from them (not recorded which). This clonotype was obtained from an adult woman who had mild COVID-19 (a few samples of this study predate the infection). Cell type and time point are not known. The chain carries TRBV6-4 and TRBJ1-1; D call uncertain. In nucleotides, the CDR3 is TGTGCCAGCAGTGCCATGGTGAACACTGAAGCTTTCTTT. This gives the protein CASSAMVNTEAFF.